A single sample is the source of the 3 T cell receptor beta chains below, sequenced in a study of blood T cells in healthy people across ages (dated by TCRdb to about 2015). The library came from 5' RACE. Instrument on record: Illumina HiSeq 2500. A second PCR of about 6 to 12 cycles was run with a J-beta primer mix and a sample-barcoded 5' primer. TCRdb took the public reads, trimmed them with fastp at Q25, ran MiXCR for clone calling and kept in-frame beta chains. CDR3 protein sequences are deduplicated, and each keeps its most common genes and DNA. The sample table holds about 1,400,000 distinct CDR3 sequences, of which around 39% were seen once. The ten largest clones capture 7.9% of the sample. The material sequenced was blood. These TCRs come from a woman younger than 35 in good health.

Many counts were recorded for this clonotype. The CDR3 sequence is CATKVGGLSYEQYF. The CDR3 nucleotides read TGTGCCACCAAAGTCGGGGGCCTCTCCTACGAGCAGTACTTC. This chain uses TRBV10-3 with TRBJ2-7; D is perhaps TRBD1 or TRBD2 (6 bases each). Germline loops: CDR1 ENHRY, CDR2 SYGVKD. CDR3 length: 14 amino acids. V was clipped by 10 bases and J by 0 bases, with 16 bases between them.

This clonotype was observed a few times. The chain combines TRBV5-1 with TRBJ2-5; TRBD2 matches 10 bases. CDR1 is SGHRS and CDR2 is YFSETQ in the germline V gene. CDR3 length: 16 residues. V dropped 2 bases and J dropped 5; count of bases not matched to a gene: 9. The CDR3 loop is CASSLSGRAGSETQYF. The DNA of the CDR3 is TGCGCCAGCAGCTTAAGCGGGAGGGCCGGGTCGGAGACCCAGTACTTC.

V is TRBV5-1 and J is TRBJ2-7, with 7 positions matching TRBD1. Trimming took 4 bases from V and 0 from J; bases not matched to a gene: 7. This CDR3 is 15 amino acids long. Germline-derived CDR1 and CDR2 are SGHRS and YFSETQ. As DNA, the CDR3 is TGCGCCAGCAGCGGGTCGACAGGGAGCTCCTACGAGCAGTACTTC. Protein sequence: CASSGSTGSSYEQYF. Drawing the rest from reference TRBV5-1 and TRBJ2-7, the complete variable domain is KAGVTQTPRYLIKTRGQQVTLSCSPISGHRSVSWYQQTPGQGLQFLFEYFSETQRNKGNFPGRFSGRQFSNSRSEMNVSTLELGDSALYLCASSGSTGSSYEQYFGPGTRLTVT.